What follows are 11 T cell receptor beta chains derived from one specimen sequenced in a study of blood T cell repertoires in COVID-19 (dated by TCRdb to about 2020). Library creation used the immunoSEQ multiplex PCR assay. The source is immuneACCESS, and TCRdb retained only in-frame sequences with V and J called. Part of the clones is not carried over; for the studies checked, unresolved V genes explain less than half of this, and the remainder is unexplained. This sample is represented by some 150,000 clones; about 87% of them were singletons. Clones ranked in the top ten supply 3% to 4.5% of the sample. Sequencing was done on a sample of peripheral blood. These TCRs come from an older woman who had recovered from COVID-19.

The V and J genes are TRBV12-3 or TRBV12-4 and TRBJ2-1; TRBD1 matches at 9 bases. The CDR3 has 13 residues. V trimming: 7 bases; J trimming: 4 bases; junction bases outside the gene matches: 2. DNA for the CDR3: TGTGCCAGCACGGGACAGGGATACAATGAGCAGTTCTTC. This codes for CASTGQGYNEQFF.

The genes are TRBV7-9 and TRBJ1-4, with 10 bases matching TRBD1. V was clipped by 5 bases and J by 5 bases; unmatched bases: 8. This CDR3 region has 16 residues. Germline values: CDR1 SEHNR, CDR2 FQNEAQ (reference sequence). The DNA for the CDR3 is TGTGCCAGCAGCCTAAGGATGGGACAGGGGAATGAAAAACTGTTTTTT. Translating it yields CASSLRMGQGNEKLFF.

This clone was counted between two and nine times. The V and J genes are TRBV27 and TRBJ2-3; D may be TRBD2 (5 bases). Germline V gives CDR1 MNHEY, CDR2 SMNVEV (reference sequence). The CDR3 has 17 amino acids. V was trimmed by 5 bases and J by 1 base, leaving 19 bases between them. DNA of the CDR3: TGTGCCAGCAGTCCCCGGACTGGATTTCCTGGCACAGATACGCAGTATTTT. Its translation is CASSPRTGFPGTDTQYF.

The V gene is TRBV7-9, the J gene TRBJ2-7; 8 nucleotides match TRBD1. The CDR3 loop spans 17 amino acids. The V and J ends lost 1 base and 1 base, in that order; junction bases with no gene match: 9. Germline V gene lookup returns CDR1 SEHNR and CDR2 FQNEAQ (reference sequence). CDR3 nucleotide sequence: TGTGCCAGCAGCTTAGGCTTCGGGACAGGACTTTCCTACGAGCAGTACTTC. This sequence encodes CASSLGFGTGLSYEQYF. Looking up the rest from reference TRBV7-9 and TRBJ2-7 gives the full variable domain: DTGVSQNPRHKITKRGQNVTFRCDPISEHNRLYWYRQTLGQGPEFLTYFQNEAQLEKSRLLSDRFSAERPKGSFSTLEIQRTEQGDSAMYLCASSLGFGTGLSYEQYFGPGTRLTVT.

This chain links TRBV12-5 with TRBJ1-5; TRBD1 matches at 9 bases. This CDR3 contains 16 residues. In germline, CDR1 is LGHNT, CDR2 FRNRAP. V lost 6 bases and J lost 3; bases outside the gene matches: 9. The CDR3 sequence: CASGLRTGAHNQPQHF. In DNA, the CDR3 is TGTGCTAGTGGCTTAAGGACAGGGGCGCACAATCAGCCCCAGCATTTT.

This clone has more than one count but fewer than ten. The rearrangement uses TRBV28 and TRBJ1-5; 7 nucleotides align to TRBD1. The V and J ends lost 9 bases and 9 bases, in that order; junction bases with no gene match: 11. The CDR3 runs 13 residues. Germline V gene data show CDR1 as MDHEN and CDR2 as SYDVKM. Written as DNA, the CDR3 is TGTGCCAGTAGAGACAGGGCGGGGTGGCCCCAGCATTTT. As protein: CASRDRAGWPQHF. Drawing the rest from reference TRBV28 and TRBJ1-5, the complete variable domain is DVKVTQSSRYLVKRTGEKVFLECVQDMDHENMFWYRQDPGLGLRLIYFSYDVKMKEKGDIPEGYSVSREKKERFSLILESASTNQTSMYLCASRDRAGWPQHFGDGTRLSIL.

This clone showed up just a few times. The V and J genes are TRBV10-3 and TRBJ1-4, with unresolved D. The ends were cut back, 6 bases at V and 8 bases at J, with 16 bases in the middle. The CDR3 runs 14 residues. Looked up from germline, CDR1 is ENHRY and CDR2 is SYGVKD. This CDR3 reads CAISASGSGEKLFF. CDR3 DNA: TGTGCCATCAGCGCCAGCGGGTCTGGGGAAAAACTGTTTTTT.

J is TRBJ2-1 and V is TRBV7-2; tentative D call: TRBD1 (7 bases). CDR3 length: 19 amino acids. Germline V CDR1 and CDR2: SGHTA, FQGNSA. V was clipped by 1 base and J by 3 bases, with 22 bases between them. The CDR3 region is CASSLDSFGGGSVYNEQFF. CDR3 in DNA: TGTGCCAGCAGCTTAGATTCATTTGGAGGGGGCTCGGTCTACAATGAGCAGTTCTTC.

V is TRBV27 and J is TRBJ1-5; TRBD1 matches 7 bases. Germline values: CDR1 MNHEY, CDR2 SMNVEV (reference sequence). V was clipped by 10 bases and J by 4 bases; unmatched bases: 16. The CDR3 is made up of 16 amino acids. The CDR3 DNA follows: TGTGCCACCTCGAGCCTGATGACAGGGTGGAATCAGCCCCAGCATTTT. Its protein is CATSSLMTGWNQPQHF.

The rearrangement links TRBV19 to TRBJ2-7, with 7 bases matching TRBD1. V trimming: 9 bases; J trimming: 0 bases; junction bases outside the gene matches: 14. The V gene's germline CDR1 is LNHDA and CDR2 SQIVND (reference sequence). This CDR3 has 16 residues. The CDR3 DNA reads TGTGCCAGCCCCACAGCGCGACAGGGTAGCTCCTACGAGCAGTACTTC. Its protein product is CASPTARQGSSYEQYF.

This chain links TRBV20-1 with TRBJ1-1; D unresolved. With 7 bases removed from V and 0 bases from J, the gap between germline ends came to 6 bases. This CDR3 spans 11 amino acids. Per the germline V gene, CDR1 is DFQATT and CDR2 is SNEGSKA (reference sequence). The CDR3 region is CSGFMNTEAFF. CDR3 coding DNA: TGCAGTGGTTTTATGAACACTGAAGCTTTCTTT.